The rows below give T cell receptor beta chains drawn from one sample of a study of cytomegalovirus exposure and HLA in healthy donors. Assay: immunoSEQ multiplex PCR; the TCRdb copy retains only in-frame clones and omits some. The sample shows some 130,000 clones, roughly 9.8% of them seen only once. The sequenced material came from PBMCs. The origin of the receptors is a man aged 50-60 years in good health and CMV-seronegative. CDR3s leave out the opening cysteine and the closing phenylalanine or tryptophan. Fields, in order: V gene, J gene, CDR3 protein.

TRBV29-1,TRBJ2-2,SVSPGGQNTGELF
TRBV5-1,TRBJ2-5,ASSFRRGLQETQY
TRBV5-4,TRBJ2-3,ASSDQRGAFTDTQY
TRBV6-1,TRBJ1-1,ASHRGVGNTEAF
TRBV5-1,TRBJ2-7,ASSLAGRGFAYEQY
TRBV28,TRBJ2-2,ASSRQLAGAKGELF
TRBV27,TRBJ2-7,TSSSRGQMAYEQY
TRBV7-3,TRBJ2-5,ASSSQGARQETQY
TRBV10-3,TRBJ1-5,AISEADRQGQPQH
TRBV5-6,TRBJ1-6,ASRPRGTNSPLH
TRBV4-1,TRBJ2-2,ASSQEESGGRVTGELF
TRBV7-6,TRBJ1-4,ASSQNRGTHEKLF
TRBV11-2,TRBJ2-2,ASSSSRDLQFTGELF
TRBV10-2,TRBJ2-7,ASRRAQLGEQY
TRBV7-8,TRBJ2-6,ASSPTLWGTGSAGANVLT
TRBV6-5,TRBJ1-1,ASSSQVPEAF
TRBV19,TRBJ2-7,ASSIGEGSYEQY
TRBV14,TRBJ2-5,ASSHPEYRRGGETQY
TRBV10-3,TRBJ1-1,AISWGDANTEAF
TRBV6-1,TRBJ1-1,ASRKDREGSEAF